This T cell receptor beta chain emerged from a study of T-cell memory formation after mild COVID-19 (dated by TCRdb to about 2021). At the level of the whole study: TCR sequence clusters from the two donors were found to be largely donor specific. In a couple of donors, T-cell clones that expanded and contracted after mild COVID-19 were tracked by sequencing TCRalpha and TCRbeta repertoires over time. The cohort comprised two young, previously healthy adult volunteers, one female and one male.

Per the germline V gene, SGHRS is the CDR1 and YFSETQ is the CDR2. From cysteine to phenylalanine, the CDR3 is 15 amino acids long. Only the CDR3 part of the read is kept: 45 bases, read in frame from the first base. V lost 4 bases and J lost 0 bases; the stretch between them is 11 bases long. Regarding this clonotype: This receptor's antigen is unknown. There are no base qualities to consult, and no much larger clone falls within one base.

Ficoll-Paque density gradient centrifugation was the method used to isolate PBMCs. Findings and caveats that apply to the study as a whole: Some responding clones were detected in pre-infection memory, which suggested that pre-existing cross-reactive memory T cells had joined the SARS-CoV-2 response. Balanced CD4/CD8 phenotypes were observed for clones contracting from day 15 to 85, whereas a bias towards CD4+ was observed for a second wave of clones expanding from day 15 to 37. Contracting CD4+ clones were located mainly in the CM and EM memory subsets, whereas CD8+ clones were found to be enriched in EMRA. The second-wave clones that peaked on day 37 were not confirmed to be SARS-CoV-2 specific. Only a couple of mild cases were covered in the study, and larger cohorts including severe cases with pre-infection samples were considered necessary.

Sequencing instrument: Illumina NovaSeq 6000. cDNA libraries for TCRalpha and TCRbeta were prepared by 5'RACE using constant-segment primers, with sample barcodes and unique molecular identifiers added. RNA was extracted from every sample with Trizol reagent. Amplification of the libraries took two PCR steps, and the second step added a second sample barcode plus Illumina TruSeq adapters. Sequencing of the libraries was done on an Illumina NovaSeq, producing 2 x 150 bp paired-end reads. Per the authors' processing: With migec v1.2.7, reads were demultiplexed and then collapsed into UMI-guided consensus sequences. With mixcr v2.1.11, UMI consensuses were aligned to TRA and TRB V and J templates and assembled into clonotypes. Expanded or contracted clonotypes were those called significant by both edgeR and NoisET, with noise models trained on biological replicates. For edgeR calls, the thresholds were a false discovery rate-adjusted p below 0.01 and a log2 fold-change of 1. As an exploratory analysis of dynamics, max-normalized trajectories of the 1000 most abundant clonotypes were examined by PCA with hierarchical clustering. Separately sequenced CD4+ and CD8+ repertoires were used to assign the CD4 or CD8 phenotype of responding clones. Using fastp at Q25 and MiXCR, TCRdb reprocessed the public reads and kept productive beta chains. Each entry merges the rows of one CDR3 protein and shows their most common DNA and genes. TCRdb assigned the V and J calls; the authors' analysis was not used. Counted in this sample were roughly 350,000 distinct CDR3 sequences; over 20% of them appeared once. The ten largest account for 9.5% to 15% of the sample.

The rearrangement joined TRBV5-1 to TRBJ2-1, with the identity of the D gene unclear. Source material: PBMCs or a T cell subset sorted from them (not recorded which). The sequence was collected from an adult woman who had mild COVID-19 (a few samples of this study predate the infection). The sample titles of this study are shuffled in the database, so cell type and time point are left out; the donor was told from shared clones. The nucleotide sequence is given as TGCGCCAGCAGCCTACAGCCCCTCTCCTACAATGAGCAGTTCTTC. This is translated as CASSLQPLSYNEQFF.